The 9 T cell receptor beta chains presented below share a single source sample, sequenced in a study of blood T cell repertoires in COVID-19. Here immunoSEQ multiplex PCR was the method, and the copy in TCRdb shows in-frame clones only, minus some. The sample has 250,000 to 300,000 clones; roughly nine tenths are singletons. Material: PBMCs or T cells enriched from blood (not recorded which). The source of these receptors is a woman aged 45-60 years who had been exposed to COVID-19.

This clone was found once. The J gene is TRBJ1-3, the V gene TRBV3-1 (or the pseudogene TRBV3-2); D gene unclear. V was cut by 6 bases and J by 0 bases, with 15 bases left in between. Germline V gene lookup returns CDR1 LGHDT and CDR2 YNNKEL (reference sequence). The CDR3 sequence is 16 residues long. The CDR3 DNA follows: TGTGCCAGCAGTCGAGGGCTTGAGCTCTCTGGAAACACCATATATTTT. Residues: CASSRGLELSGNTIYF.

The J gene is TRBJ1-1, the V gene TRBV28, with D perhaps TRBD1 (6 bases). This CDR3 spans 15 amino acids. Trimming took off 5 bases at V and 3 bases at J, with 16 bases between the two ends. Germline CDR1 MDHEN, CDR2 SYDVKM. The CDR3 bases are TGTGCCAGCAGTCTTCATACAGGGTCGGACACTGAAGCTTTCTTT. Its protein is CASSLHTGSDTEAFF. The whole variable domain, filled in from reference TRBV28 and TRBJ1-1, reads DVKVTQSSRYLVKRTGEKVFLECVQDMDHENMFWYRQDPGLGLRLIYFSYDVKMKEKGDIPEGYSVSREKKERFSLILESASTNQTSMYLCASSLHTGSDTEAFFGQGTRLTVV.

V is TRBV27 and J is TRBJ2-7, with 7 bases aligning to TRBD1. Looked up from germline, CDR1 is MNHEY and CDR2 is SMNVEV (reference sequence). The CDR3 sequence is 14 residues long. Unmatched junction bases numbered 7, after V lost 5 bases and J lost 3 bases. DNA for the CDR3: TGTGCCAGCAGTCTACGGGACAGTGGCTACGAGCAGTACTTC. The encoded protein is CASSLRDSGYEQYF.

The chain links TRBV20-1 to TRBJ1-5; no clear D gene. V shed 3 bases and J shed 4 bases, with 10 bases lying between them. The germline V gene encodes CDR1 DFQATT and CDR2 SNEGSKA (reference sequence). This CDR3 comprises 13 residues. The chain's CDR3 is CSASGQNNQPQHF. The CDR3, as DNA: TGCAGTGCTAGTGGGCAGAATAATCAGCCCCAGCATTTT.

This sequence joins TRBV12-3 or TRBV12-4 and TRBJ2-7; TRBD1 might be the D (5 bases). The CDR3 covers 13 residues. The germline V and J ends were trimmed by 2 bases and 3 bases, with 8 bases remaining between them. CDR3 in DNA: TGTGCCAGCAGTTTAACCCAGGGCTACGAGCAGTACTTC. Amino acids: CASSLTQGYEQYF.

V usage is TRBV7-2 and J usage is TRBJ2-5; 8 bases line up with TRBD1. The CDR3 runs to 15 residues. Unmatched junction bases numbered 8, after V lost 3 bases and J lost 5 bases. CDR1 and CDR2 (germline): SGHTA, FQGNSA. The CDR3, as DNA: TGTGCCAGCAGCTTGGCCACAGGGGGTCACGAGACCCAGTACTTC. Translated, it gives CASSLATGGHETQYF.

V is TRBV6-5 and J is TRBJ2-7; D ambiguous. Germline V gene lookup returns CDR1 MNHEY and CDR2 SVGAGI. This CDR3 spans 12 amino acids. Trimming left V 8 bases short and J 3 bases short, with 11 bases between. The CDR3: CASVPAIYEQYF. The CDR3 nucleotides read TGTGCCAGCGTACCCGCGATCTACGAGCAGTACTTC.

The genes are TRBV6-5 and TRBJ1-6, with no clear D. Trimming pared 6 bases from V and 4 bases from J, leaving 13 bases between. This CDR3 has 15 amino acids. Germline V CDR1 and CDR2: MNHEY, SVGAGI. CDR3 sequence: CASSTTSGYNSPLHF. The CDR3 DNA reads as TGTGCCAGCAGCACGACTAGCGGTTATAATTCACCCCTCCACTTT.

The DNA of the CDR3 is TGTGCCAGCAAAAAGCCCAGCGAAGAGACCCAGTACTTC. This sequence encodes CASKKPSEETQYF. The chain combines TRBV12-3 or TRBV12-4 with TRBJ2-5; D uncertain. CDR3 length: 13 amino acids. Trimming cost V 7 bases and J 3 bases, with 12 bases left between them.